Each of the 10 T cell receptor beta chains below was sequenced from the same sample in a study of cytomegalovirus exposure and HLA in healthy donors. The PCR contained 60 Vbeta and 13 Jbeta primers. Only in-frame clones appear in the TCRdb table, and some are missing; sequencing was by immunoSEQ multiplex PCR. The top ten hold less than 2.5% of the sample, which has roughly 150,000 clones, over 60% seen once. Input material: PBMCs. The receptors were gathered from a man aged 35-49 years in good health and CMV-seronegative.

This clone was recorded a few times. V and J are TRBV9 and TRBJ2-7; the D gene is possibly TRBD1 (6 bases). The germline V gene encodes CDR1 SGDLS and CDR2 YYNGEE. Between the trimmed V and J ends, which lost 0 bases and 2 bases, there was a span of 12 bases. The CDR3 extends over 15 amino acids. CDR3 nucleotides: TGTGCCAGCAGCGTAGGTGACAGGTTACCCTACGAGCAGTACTTC. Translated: CASSVGDRLPYEQYF.

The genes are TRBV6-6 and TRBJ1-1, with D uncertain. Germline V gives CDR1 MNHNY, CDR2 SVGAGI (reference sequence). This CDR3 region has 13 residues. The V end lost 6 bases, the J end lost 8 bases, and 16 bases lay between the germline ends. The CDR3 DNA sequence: TGTGCCAGCAGCGTCACGGACGGGGAAGAAGCTTTCTTT. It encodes CASSVTDGEEAFF.

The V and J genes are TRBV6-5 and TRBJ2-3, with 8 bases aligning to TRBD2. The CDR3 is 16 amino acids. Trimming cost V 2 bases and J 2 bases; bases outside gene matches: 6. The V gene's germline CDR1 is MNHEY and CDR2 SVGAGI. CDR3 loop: CASSYVVAGNTDTQYF. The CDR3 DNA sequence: TGTGCCAGCAGTTACGTGGTAGCGGGGAACACAGATACGCAGTATTTT.

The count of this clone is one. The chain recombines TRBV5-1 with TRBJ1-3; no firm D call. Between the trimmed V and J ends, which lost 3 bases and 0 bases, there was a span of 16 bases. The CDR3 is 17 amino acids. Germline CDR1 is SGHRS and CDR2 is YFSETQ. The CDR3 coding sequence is TGCGCCAGCAGCTCTCGCTCACAATCCAACTCTGGAAACACCATATATTTT. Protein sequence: CASSSRSQSNSGNTIYF.

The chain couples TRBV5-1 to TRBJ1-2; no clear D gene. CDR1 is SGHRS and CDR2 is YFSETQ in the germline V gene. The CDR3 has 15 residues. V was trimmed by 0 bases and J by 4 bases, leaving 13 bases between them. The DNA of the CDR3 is TGCGCCAGCAGCTTGGCCGCTGACACCATCTATGGCTACACCTTC. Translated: CASSLAADTIYGYTF.

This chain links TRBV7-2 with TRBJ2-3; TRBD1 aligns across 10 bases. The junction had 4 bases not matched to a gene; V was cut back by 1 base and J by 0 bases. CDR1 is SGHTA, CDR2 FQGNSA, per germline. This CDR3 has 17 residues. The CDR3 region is CASSLEGQGLSTDTQYF. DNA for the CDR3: TGTGCCAGCAGCTTAGAGGGACAGGGGCTGAGCACAGATACGCAGTATTTT.

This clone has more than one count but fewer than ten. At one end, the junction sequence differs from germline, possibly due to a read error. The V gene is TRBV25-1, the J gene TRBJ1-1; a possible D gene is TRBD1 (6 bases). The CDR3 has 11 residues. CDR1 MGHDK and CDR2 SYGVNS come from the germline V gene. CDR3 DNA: TGTGCCAGCAGTGAAGGGACATCGGCCCTCTTT. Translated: CASSEGTSALF.

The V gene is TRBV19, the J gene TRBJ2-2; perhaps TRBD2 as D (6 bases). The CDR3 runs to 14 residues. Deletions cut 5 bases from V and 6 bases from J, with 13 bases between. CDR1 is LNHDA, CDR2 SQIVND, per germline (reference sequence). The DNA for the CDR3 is TGTGCCAGTAGTGGAGGGCGAGGGTCCGGGGAGCTGTTTTTT. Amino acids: CASSGGRGSGELFF.

The CDR3 sequence: CASSPTQETQYF. The CDR3 DNA is TGTGCCAGCTCACCGACACAAGAGACCCAGTACTTC. This chain connects TRBV18 to TRBJ2-5; D gene ambiguous. The V end was cut by 3 bases, the J end by 2 bases, with 4 bases between. The CDR3 is 12 amino acids. Germline assignment: CDR1 KGHSH and CDR2 LQKENI.

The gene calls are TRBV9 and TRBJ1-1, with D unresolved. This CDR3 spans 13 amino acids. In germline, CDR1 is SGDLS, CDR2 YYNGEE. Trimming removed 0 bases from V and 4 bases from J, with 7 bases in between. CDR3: CASSVGDTTEAFF. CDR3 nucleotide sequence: TGTGCCAGCAGCGTAGGAGATACCACTGAAGCTTTCTTT.